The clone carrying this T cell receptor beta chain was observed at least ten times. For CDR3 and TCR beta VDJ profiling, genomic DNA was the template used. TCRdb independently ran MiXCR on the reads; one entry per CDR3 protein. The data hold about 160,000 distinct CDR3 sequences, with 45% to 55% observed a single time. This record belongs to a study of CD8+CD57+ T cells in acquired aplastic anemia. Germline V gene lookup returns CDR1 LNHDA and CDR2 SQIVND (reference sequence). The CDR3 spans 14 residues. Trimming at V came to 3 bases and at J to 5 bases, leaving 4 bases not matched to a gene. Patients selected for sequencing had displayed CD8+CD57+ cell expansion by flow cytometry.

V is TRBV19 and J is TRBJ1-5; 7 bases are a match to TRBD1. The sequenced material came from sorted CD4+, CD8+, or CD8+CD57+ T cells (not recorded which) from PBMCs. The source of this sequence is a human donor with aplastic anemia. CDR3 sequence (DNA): TGTGCCAGTAGTATCCGGGACAGATATCAGCCCCAGCATTTT. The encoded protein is CASSIRDRYQPQHF.